The entry that follows covers one T cell receptor beta chain sequence. Sequencing was performed with immunoSEQ multiplex PCR; in TCRdb, only in-frame clones are kept and a portion is missing. Of tens of thousands of clones listed, about 94% are singletons. V lost 1 base to trimming and J lost 1 base; unmatched junction nucleotides: 7. Germline V gives CDR1 GTSNPN, CDR2 SVGIG (reference sequence). The CDR3 loop spans 16 amino acids. This sample is part of a study of human thymus T cells. This chain joins TRBV30 and TRBJ1-5; TRBD1 matches at 7 bases. Sequences were obtained from blood. This sequence originates from a boy in the first two years of life with a congenital heart defect but otherwise immunologically healthy. CDR3 residues: CAWSGETGNSNQPQHF. DNA of the CDR3: TGTGCCTGGAGTGGAGAGACAGGGAACAGCAATCAGCCCCAGCATTTT.